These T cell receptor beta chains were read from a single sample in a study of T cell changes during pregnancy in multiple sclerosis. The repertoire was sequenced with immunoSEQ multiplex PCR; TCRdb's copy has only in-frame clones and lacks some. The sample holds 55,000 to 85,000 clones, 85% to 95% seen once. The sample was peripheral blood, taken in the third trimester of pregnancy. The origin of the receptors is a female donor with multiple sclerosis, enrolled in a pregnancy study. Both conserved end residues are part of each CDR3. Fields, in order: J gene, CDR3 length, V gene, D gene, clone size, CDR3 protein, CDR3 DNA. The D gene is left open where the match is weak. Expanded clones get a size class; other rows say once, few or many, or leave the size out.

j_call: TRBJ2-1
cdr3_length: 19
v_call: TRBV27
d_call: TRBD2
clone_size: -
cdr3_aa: CASRTQGGSGSRSYNEQFF
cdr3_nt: TGTGCCAGCAGAACCCAGGGGGGTAGCGGGAGTCGGTCCTACAATGAGCAGTTCTTC

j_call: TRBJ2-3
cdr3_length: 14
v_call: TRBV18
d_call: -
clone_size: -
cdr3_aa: CASSPPGLPDTQYF
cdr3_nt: TGTGCCAGCTCACCCCCGGGACTCCCAGATACGCAGTATTTT

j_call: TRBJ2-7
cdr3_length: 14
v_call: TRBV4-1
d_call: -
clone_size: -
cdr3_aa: CASSPGQTRYEQYF
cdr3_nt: TGCGCCAGCAGCCCCGGACAGACTCGATACGAGCAGTACTTC

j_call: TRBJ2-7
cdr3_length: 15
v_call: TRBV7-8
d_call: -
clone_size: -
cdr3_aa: CASSFRSGGSYEQYF
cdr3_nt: TGTGCCAGCAGCTTTCGGTCAGGGGGGTCCTACGAGCAGTACTTC

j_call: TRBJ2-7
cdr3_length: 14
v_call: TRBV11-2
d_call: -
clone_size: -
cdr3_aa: CASRQPGQAYEQYF
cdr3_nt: TGTGCCAGCAGGCAACCGGGACAAGCCTACGAGCAGTACTTC

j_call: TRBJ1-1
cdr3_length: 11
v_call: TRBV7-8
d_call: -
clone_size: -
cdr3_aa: CASSPGYEAFF
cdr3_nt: TGTGCCAGCAGCCCAGGCTATGAAGCTTTCTTT

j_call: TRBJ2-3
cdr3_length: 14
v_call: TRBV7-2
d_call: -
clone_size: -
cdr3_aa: CASSLDSAPDTQYF
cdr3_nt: TGTGCCAGCAGCTTGGACTCCGCGCCAGATACGCAGTATTTT

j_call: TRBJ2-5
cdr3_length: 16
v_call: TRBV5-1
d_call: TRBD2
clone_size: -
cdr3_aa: CASSSSSGYPRETQYF
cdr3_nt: TGCGCCAGCAGCTCATCTAGCGGGTACCCCCGAGAGACCCAGTACTTC

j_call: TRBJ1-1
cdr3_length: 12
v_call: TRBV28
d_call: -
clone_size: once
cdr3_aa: CASSLSGYGAFF
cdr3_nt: TGTGCCAGCAGTTTATCCGGGTACGGAGCTTTCTTT

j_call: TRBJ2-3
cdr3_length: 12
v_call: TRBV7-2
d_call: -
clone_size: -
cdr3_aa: CASGLSDSTQYF
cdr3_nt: TGTGCCAGCGGGTTATCGGACAGTACGCAGTATTTT

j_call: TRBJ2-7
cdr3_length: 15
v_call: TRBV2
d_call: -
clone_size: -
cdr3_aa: CASTGGSKTTYEQYF
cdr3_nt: TGTGCCAGCACCGGAGGGAGTAAAACTACCTACGAGCAGTACTTC

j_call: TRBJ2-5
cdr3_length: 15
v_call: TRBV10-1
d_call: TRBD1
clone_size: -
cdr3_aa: CASSVGQGEGETQYF
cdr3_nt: TGCGCCAGCAGCGTAGGACAGGGGGAGGGAGAGACCCAGTACTTC

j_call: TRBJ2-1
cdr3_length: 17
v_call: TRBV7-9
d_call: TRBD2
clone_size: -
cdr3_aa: CASRLVLAGGPYNEQFF
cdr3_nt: TGTGCCAGCAGACTAGTGCTAGCGGGAGGTCCCTACAATGAGCAGTTCTTC

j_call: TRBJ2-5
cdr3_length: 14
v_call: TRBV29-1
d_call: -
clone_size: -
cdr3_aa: CSVEALDRGETQYF
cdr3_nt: TGCAGCGTTGAAGCTCTGGATAGGGGAGAGACCCAGTACTTC

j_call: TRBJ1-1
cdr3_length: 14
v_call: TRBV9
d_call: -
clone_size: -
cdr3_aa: CASSPQTGPTEAFF
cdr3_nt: TGTGCCAGCAGCCCCCAGACAGGCCCCACTGAAGCTTTCTTT

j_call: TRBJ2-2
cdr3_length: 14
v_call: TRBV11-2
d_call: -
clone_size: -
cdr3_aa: CASSPQGNTGELFF
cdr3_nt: TGTGCCAGCAGCCCGCAGGGGAACACCGGGGAGCTGTTTTTT

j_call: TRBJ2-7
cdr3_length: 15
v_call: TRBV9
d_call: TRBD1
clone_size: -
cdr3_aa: CASSMAGTGTYEQYF
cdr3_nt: TGTGCCAGCAGCATGGCCGGGACAGGAACCTACGAGCAGTACTTC

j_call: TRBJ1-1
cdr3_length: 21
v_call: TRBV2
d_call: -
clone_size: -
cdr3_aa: CASSTREDPITGQQMNTEAFF
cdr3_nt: TGTGCCAGCTCTACCAGGGAAGATCCTATCACAGGACAGCAAATGAACACTGAAGCTTTCTTT

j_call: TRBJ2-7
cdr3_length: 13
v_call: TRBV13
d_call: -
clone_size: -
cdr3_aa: CASSSRQVYEQYF
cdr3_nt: TGTGCCAGCAGCTCCAGACAAGTATACGAGCAGTACTTC

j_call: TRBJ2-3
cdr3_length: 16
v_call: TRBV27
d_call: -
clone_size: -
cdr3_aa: CASSFWRGPGTDTQYF
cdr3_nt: TGTGCCAGCAGTTTTTGGAGGGGGCCAGGGACAGATACGCAGTATTTT

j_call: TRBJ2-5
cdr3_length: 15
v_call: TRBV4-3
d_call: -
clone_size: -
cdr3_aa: CASSQERASGETQYF
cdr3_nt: TGCGCCAGCAGCCAAGAAAGGGCCAGCGGAGAGACCCAGTACTTC

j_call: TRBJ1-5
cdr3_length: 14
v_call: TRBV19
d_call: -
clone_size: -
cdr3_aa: CASSIRDSNQPQHF
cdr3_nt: TGTGCCAGTAGTATCCGGGATAGCAATCAGCCCCAGCATTTT

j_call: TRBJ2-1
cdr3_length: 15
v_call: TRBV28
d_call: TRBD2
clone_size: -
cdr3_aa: CASSLASGDSNEQFF
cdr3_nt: TGTGCCAGCAGTTTGGCTAGCGGCGATTCCAATGAGCAGTTCTTC

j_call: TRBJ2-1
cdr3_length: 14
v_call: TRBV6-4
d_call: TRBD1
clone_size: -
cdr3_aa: CASSELAGGSEQFF
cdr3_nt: TGTGCCAGCAGTGAATTGGCAGGGGGCAGTGAGCAGTTCTTC